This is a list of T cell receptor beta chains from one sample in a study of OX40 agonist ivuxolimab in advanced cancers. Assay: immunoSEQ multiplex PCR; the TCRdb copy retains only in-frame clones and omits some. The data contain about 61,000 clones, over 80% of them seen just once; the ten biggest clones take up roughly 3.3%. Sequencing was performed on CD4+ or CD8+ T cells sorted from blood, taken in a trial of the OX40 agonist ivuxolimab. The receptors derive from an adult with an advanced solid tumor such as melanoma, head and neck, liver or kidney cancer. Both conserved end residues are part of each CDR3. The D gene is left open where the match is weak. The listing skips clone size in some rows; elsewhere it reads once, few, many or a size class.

CDR3nt: TGTGCCAGTAGTATTTCGGATAGGGGTGTCTATGGCTACACCTTC; CDR3aa: CASSISDRGVYGYTF; d_gene: NA; len: 15; v_gene: TRBV19; j_gene: TRBJ1-2; abundance: NA
CDR3nt: TGTGCCAGCAGCATAACAGGGGGCGCTTGGCAGCCCCAGCATTTT; CDR3aa: CASSITGGAWQPQHF; d_gene: TRBD1; len: 15; v_gene: TRBV7-2; j_gene: TRBJ1-5; abundance: NA
CDR3nt: TGTGCCAGCAGTGATTCGGGCTACGAGCAGTACTTC; CDR3aa: CASSDSGYEQYF; d_gene: NA; len: 12; v_gene: TRBV6-1; j_gene: TRBJ2-7; abundance: NA
CDR3nt: TGTGCCAGCAGTCCGCGGACTTATGGGGGCTACACCTTC; CDR3aa: CASSPRTYGGYTF; d_gene: NA; len: 13; v_gene: TRBV6-4; j_gene: TRBJ1-2; abundance: NA
CDR3nt: TGTGCCTGGAGAAAAGGACAGGTTAGGGAAAAACTGTTTTTT; CDR3aa: CAWRKGQVREKLFF; d_gene: TRBD1; len: 14; v_gene: TRBV30; j_gene: TRBJ1-4; abundance: once
CDR3nt: TGTGCCAGCCGAAGGCAGGTGGGATATGGCTACACCTTC; CDR3aa: CASRRQVGYGYTF; d_gene: NA; len: 13; v_gene: TRBV27; j_gene: TRBJ1-2; abundance: NA
CDR3nt: TGTGCCAGTACTGAACAGGGAGCGAACACTGAAGCTTTCTTT; CDR3aa: CASTEQGANTEAFF; d_gene: NA; len: 14; v_gene: TRBV19; j_gene: TRBJ1-1; abundance: NA
CDR3nt: TGTGCCAGCATATCACAGACGAACACTGAAGCTTTCTTT; CDR3aa: CASISQTNTEAFF; d_gene: NA; len: 13; v_gene: TRBV2; j_gene: TRBJ1-1; abundance: NA
CDR3nt: TGTGCTAGCAGCTTAGCCTTGGAAGACTCTAGCGGGGTCACCGGGGAGCTGTTTTTT; CDR3aa: CASSLALEDSSGVTGELFF; d_gene: TRBD2; len: 19; v_gene: TRBV7-7; j_gene: TRBJ2-2; abundance: NA
CDR3nt: TGTGCCAGCAGCGCACACAGGGTTCCCAAAGAGACCCAGTACTTC; CDR3aa: CASSAHRVPKETQYF; d_gene: NA; len: 15; v_gene: TRBV7-8; j_gene: TRBJ2-5; abundance: NA
CDR3nt: TGTGCCAGCTCACCAGCGGGACAACTACTTGGGGAGCAGTACTTC; CDR3aa: CASSPAGQLLGEQYF; d_gene: NA; len: 15; v_gene: TRBV18; j_gene: TRBJ2-7; abundance: once
CDR3nt: TGTGCCATCAGTGAGTCGGCGTCAGTCAATTCACCCCTCCACTTT; CDR3aa: CAISESASVNSPLHF; d_gene: NA; len: 15; v_gene: TRBV10-3; j_gene: TRBJ1-6; abundance: NA
CDR3nt: TGTGCCGGCAGTCTCACTAGCGGGGAATCCCCTACGAAGCAGTACTTC; CDR3aa: CAGSLTSGESPTKQYF; d_gene: TRBD2; len: 16; v_gene: TRBV28; j_gene: TRBJ2-7; abundance: NA
CDR3nt: TGTGCCAGCAGCTTAGCAGATCGTGACACCGGGGAGCTGTTTTTT; CDR3aa: CASSLADRDTGELFF; d_gene: NA; len: 15; v_gene: TRBV7-3; j_gene: TRBJ2-2; abundance: NA
CDR3nt: TGTGCCAGCAGCTTAGATCCAGGGTCCTACGAGCAGTACTTC; CDR3aa: CASSLDPGSYEQYF; d_gene: NA; len: 14; v_gene: TRBV7-6; j_gene: TRBJ2-7; abundance: NA
CDR3nt: TGTGCCAGCAGCTTGGCCAATCAGGGGGGCACAGATACGCAGTATTTT; CDR3aa: CASSLANQGGTDTQYF; d_gene: TRBD1; len: 16; v_gene: TRBV5-4; j_gene: TRBJ2-3; abundance: NA
CDR3nt: TGTGCCAGTAGTTCGTTAGGGCTACAAGAGACCCAGTACTTC; CDR3aa: CASSSLGLQETQYF; d_gene: NA; len: 14; v_gene: TRBV19; j_gene: TRBJ2-5; abundance: once
CDR3nt: TGTGCCAGCTCACCTATGGGAGGACCGGGGGAAAAACTGTTTTTT; CDR3aa: CASSPMGGPGEKLFF; d_gene: NA; len: 15; v_gene: TRBV18; j_gene: TRBJ1-4; abundance: NA
CDR3nt: TGTGCCAGCAGCCCAGGGGGGGAGAACACTGAAGCTTTCTTT; CDR3aa: CASSPGGENTEAFF; d_gene: TRBD1; len: 14; v_gene: TRBV5-4; j_gene: TRBJ1-1; abundance: NA
CDR3nt: TGTGCCAGTAGTATAGAGAAGACAGGGTGGGATGAGCAGTTCTTC; CDR3aa: CASSIEKTGWDEQFF; d_gene: TRBD1; len: 15; v_gene: TRBV19; j_gene: TRBJ2-1; abundance: NA
CDR3nt: TGTGCCAGCAGCTTATTCTCCGGGGACAATGAGCAGTTCTTC; CDR3aa: CASSLFSGDNEQFF; d_gene: NA; len: 14; v_gene: TRBV7-3; j_gene: TRBJ2-1; abundance: NA
CDR3nt: TGTGCCAGCAGAGGGACAGGCAATCAGCCCCAGCATTTT; CDR3aa: CASRGTGNQPQHF; d_gene: TRBD1; len: 13; v_gene: TRBV4-2; j_gene: TRBJ1-5; abundance: NA
CDR3nt: TGTGCCAGTAGTATAGGGACAGGGGGCGGCTACGAGCAGTACTTC; CDR3aa: CASSIGTGGGYEQYF; d_gene: TRBD1; len: 15; v_gene: TRBV19; j_gene: TRBJ2-7; abundance: NA
CDR3nt: TGTGCCAGCAGCTTGACACTAGCGGGGTCGTACATTCAGTACTTC; CDR3aa: CASSLTLAGSYIQYF; d_gene: TRBD2; len: 15; v_gene: TRBV5-5; j_gene: TRBJ2-4; abundance: NA
CDR3nt: TGTGCCAGCAGCTTATACGAGTCAGCCTACAATGAGCAGTTCTTC; CDR3aa: CASSLYESAYNEQFF; d_gene: NA; len: 15; v_gene: TRBV5-6; j_gene: TRBJ2-1; abundance: few
CDR3nt: TGCGCCAGCAGCCAGGGACTCGCGAATCAGCCCCAGCATTTT; CDR3aa: CASSQGLANQPQHF; d_gene: NA; len: 14; v_gene: TRBV4-3; j_gene: TRBJ1-5; abundance: NA
CDR3nt: TGCGCCAGCAGCTGGGACAGTCAAGAGACCCAGTACTTC; CDR3aa: CASSWDSQETQYF; d_gene: TRBD1; len: 13; v_gene: TRBV5-1; j_gene: TRBJ2-5; abundance: NA
CDR3nt: TGTGCCAGCAGTACGCCGGGGACGTACGGCTACACCTTC; CDR3aa: CASSTPGTYGYTF; d_gene: NA; len: 13; v_gene: TRBV28; j_gene: TRBJ1-2; abundance: NA
CDR3nt: TGTGCCATCAGTGAGTCGTGGGTCCGTCATCAGCCCCAGCATTTT; CDR3aa: CAISESWVRHQPQHF; d_gene: NA; len: 15; v_gene: TRBV10-3; j_gene: TRBJ1-5; abundance: NA
CDR3nt: TGTGCCAGCAGTTACTCGATGATGGGGACCTATGGCTACACCTTC; CDR3aa: CASSYSMMGTYGYTF; d_gene: NA; len: 15; v_gene: TRBV6-5; j_gene: TRBJ1-2; abundance: NA
CDR3nt: TGTGCCAGCAGTCCTACGGGGATCCGACCCAGTGGTTCACCCCTCCACTTT; CDR3aa: CASSPTGIRPSGSPLHF; d_gene: NA; len: 17; v_gene: TRBV27; j_gene: TRBJ1-6; abundance: few
CDR3nt: TGTGCCAGCAGTGCTGGCGGGGGGCTGAGCTGGGGGGATGAGCAGTTCTTC; CDR3aa: CASSAGGGLSWGDEQFF; d_gene: TRBD2; len: 17; v_gene: TRBV6-1; j_gene: TRBJ2-1; abundance: NA
CDR3nt: TGTGCCAGCAGCCAAGTTAGCGGCCCCTACGAGCAGTACTTC; CDR3aa: CASSQVSGPYEQYF; d_gene: NA; len: 14; v_gene: TRBV4-2; j_gene: TRBJ2-7; abundance: NA
CDR3nt: TGTGCCAGCAGCGACCCGGACGAGCAGTACTTC; CDR3aa: CASSDPDEQYF; d_gene: NA; len: 11; v_gene: TRBV11-2; j_gene: TRBJ2-7; abundance: once
CDR3nt: TGCGCCAGCAGCTCCAGACCAACGAACACCGGGGAGCTGTTTTTT; CDR3aa: CASSSRPTNTGELFF; d_gene: NA; len: 15; v_gene: TRBV5-1; j_gene: TRBJ2-2; abundance: NA
CDR3nt: TGTGCCAGCAGCCAGATCCGGGGGCACAATGAGCAGTTCTTC; CDR3aa: CASSQIRGHNEQFF; d_gene: NA; len: 14; v_gene: TRBV2; j_gene: TRBJ2-1; abundance: NA
CDR3nt: TGTGCCAGCAGTTCTTCCGAGGGGGCGGCCTACGAGCAGTACTTC; CDR3aa: CASSSSEGAAYEQYF; d_gene: TRBD1; len: 15; v_gene: TRBV27; j_gene: TRBJ2-7; abundance: NA
CDR3nt: TGTGCCAGTACCACCCCGGGACTGGGGGAGACCCAGTACTTC; CDR3aa: CASTTPGLGETQYF; d_gene: NA; len: 14; v_gene: TRBV19; j_gene: TRBJ2-5; abundance: NA
CDR3nt: TGTGCCAGCAGCCAAAGGGGCATACAGAACACTGAAGCTTTCTTT; CDR3aa: CASSQRGIQNTEAFF; d_gene: NA; len: 15; v_gene: TRBV6-5; j_gene: TRBJ1-1; abundance: once
CDR3nt: TGCGCCAGCAGACCCGGGACGGCGAGCTCCTACGAGCAGTACTTC; CDR3aa: CASRPGTASSYEQYF; d_gene: NA; len: 15; v_gene: TRBV5-1; j_gene: TRBJ2-7; abundance: few
CDR3nt: TGCGCCAGCAGCGCCGGGGCCAGCTCCTATAATTCACCCCTCCACTTT; CDR3aa: CASSAGASSYNSPLHF; d_gene: NA; len: 16; v_gene: TRBV5-1; j_gene: TRBJ1-6; abundance: NA
CDR3nt: TGTGCCAGCAGTGAAGCGCGGGATACGCAGTATTTT; CDR3aa: CASSEARDTQYF; d_gene: NA; len: 12; v_gene: TRBV2; j_gene: TRBJ2-3; abundance: NA
CDR3nt: TGTGCCAGCAGTTTGGGGACAGGGTCGAGCTCCTATAATTCACCCCTCCACTTT; CDR3aa: CASSLGTGSSSYNSPLHF; d_gene: TRBD1; len: 18; v_gene: TRBV28; j_gene: TRBJ1-6; abundance: NA
CDR3nt: TGTGCCAGTAGATACAACAGCGGAAACACCATATATTTT; CDR3aa: CASRYNSGNTIYF; d_gene: NA; len: 13; v_gene: TRBV19; j_gene: TRBJ1-3; abundance: NA
CDR3nt: TGTGCCAGCAAAATGACAAACACAGATACGCAGTATTTT; CDR3aa: CASKMTNTDTQYF; d_gene: NA; len: 13; v_gene: TRBV6-5; j_gene: TRBJ2-3; abundance: NA
CDR3nt: TGTGCCAGCAGCTCCCCGGGACAGCTTTACAATGAGCAGTTCTTC; CDR3aa: CASSSPGQLYNEQFF; d_gene: TRBD1; len: 15; v_gene: TRBV7-2; j_gene: TRBJ2-1; abundance: NA
CDR3nt: TGTGCCAGCAGCGTCGACGCAACTAATGAAAAACTGTTTTTT; CDR3aa: CASSVDATNEKLFF; d_gene: NA; len: 14; v_gene: TRBV9; j_gene: TRBJ1-4; abundance: NA
CDR3nt: TGTGCCAGCAGCTTAGATATAGGAAACGAGCAGTACTTC; CDR3aa: CASSLDIGNEQYF; d_gene: NA; len: 13; v_gene: TRBV11-2; j_gene: TRBJ2-7; abundance: once
CDR3nt: TGTGCCAGCAGCTTCGGGTTTGGAAGGGGGGGGTATGAGCAGTTCTTC; CDR3aa: CASSFGFGRGGYEQFF; d_gene: NA; len: 16; v_gene: TRBV7-2; j_gene: TRBJ2-1; abundance: NA
CDR3nt: TGTGCCAGCAGCTTGGGAGATAGAACAGACGCCGGGGAGCTGTTTTTT; CDR3aa: CASSLGDRTDAGELFF; d_gene: NA; len: 16; v_gene: TRBV5-6; j_gene: TRBJ2-2; abundance: NA
CDR3nt: TGTGCCAGCAGTGAAGGTGGTATTGGGCCAGCTGGAGATACGCAGTATTTT; CDR3aa: CASSEGGIGPAGDTQYF; d_gene: NA; len: 17; v_gene: TRBV6-1; j_gene: TRBJ2-3; abundance: NA
CDR3nt: TGTGCCAGCAGCTCCATCATGACTAGCGGGGGCCAAGGAGAGACCCAGTACTTC; CDR3aa: CASSSIMTSGGQGETQYF; d_gene: TRBD2; len: 18; v_gene: TRBV28; j_gene: TRBJ2-5; abundance: NA
CDR3nt: TGTGCCAGCACCCAAGGACTAGCGAGAACAGATACGCAGTATTTT; CDR3aa: CASTQGLARTDTQYF; d_gene: TRBD2; len: 15; v_gene: TRBV7-9; j_gene: TRBJ2-3; abundance: few
CDR3nt: TGTGCCAGCGCAATTGAAGCGGGCGGGAAAAAGGGGACGCAGTATTTT; CDR3aa: CASAIEAGGKKGTQYF; d_gene: NA; len: 16; v_gene: TRBV27; j_gene: TRBJ2-3; abundance: once
CDR3nt: TGTGCCAGCAGTGTCGGAGGAAGAAGGGATGAAAAACTGTTTTTT; CDR3aa: CASSVGGRRDEKLFF; d_gene: NA; len: 15; v_gene: TRBV28; j_gene: TRBJ1-4; abundance: once